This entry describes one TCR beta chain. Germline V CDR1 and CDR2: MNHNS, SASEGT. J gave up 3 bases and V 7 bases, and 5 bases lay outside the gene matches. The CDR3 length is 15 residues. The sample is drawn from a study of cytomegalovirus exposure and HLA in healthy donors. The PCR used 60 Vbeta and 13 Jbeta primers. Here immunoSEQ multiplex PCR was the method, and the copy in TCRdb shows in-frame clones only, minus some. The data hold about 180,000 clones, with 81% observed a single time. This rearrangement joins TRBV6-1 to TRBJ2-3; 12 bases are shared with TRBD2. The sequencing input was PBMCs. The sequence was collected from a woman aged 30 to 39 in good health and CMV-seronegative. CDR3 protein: CASTRLAGDTDTQYF. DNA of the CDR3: TGTGCCAGCACCCGACTAGCGGGAGATACAGATACGCAGTATTTT.